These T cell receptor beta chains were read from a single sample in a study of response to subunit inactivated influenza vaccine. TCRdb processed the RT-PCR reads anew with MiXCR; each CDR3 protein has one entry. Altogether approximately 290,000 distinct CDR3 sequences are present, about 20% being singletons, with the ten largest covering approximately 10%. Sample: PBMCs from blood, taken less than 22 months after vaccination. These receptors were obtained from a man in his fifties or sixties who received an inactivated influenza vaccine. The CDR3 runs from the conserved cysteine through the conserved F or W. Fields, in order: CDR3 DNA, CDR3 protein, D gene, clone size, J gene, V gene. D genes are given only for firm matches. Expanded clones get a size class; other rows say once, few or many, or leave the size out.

TGTGCCAGCAGTTACAACAGGGGGCTGGGTGAAGCTTTCTTT | CASSYNRGLGEAFF | TRBD1 | many | TRBJ1-1 | TRBV6-5
TGTGCCAGCAGCCGGACAGCAGATACGCAGTATTTT | CASSRTADTQYF | . | . | TRBJ2-3 | TRBV9
TGTGCCAGCAGTTTATGGCAGGGAGGTTCACCCCTCCACTTT | CASSLWQGGSPLHF | . | . | TRBJ1-6 | TRBV27
TGTGCCAGCAGCTTAGTTGGTCTAGCGGGGAGCACAGATACGCAGTATTTT | CASSLVGLAGSTDTQYF | TRBD2 | few | TRBJ2-3 | TRBV13
TGTGCCAGCAGCAGGGGCAATCAGCCCCAGCATTTT | CASSRGNQPQHF | . | . | TRBJ1-5 | TRBV21-1
TGTGCCAGCCGCATACAGGGGGGAGAGACCCAGTACTTC | CASRIQGGETQYF | TRBD1 | . | TRBJ2-5 | TRBV12-3/TRBV12-4
TGTGCCAGCAGTGATGTTGTAGACTATGAGCAGTTCTTC | CASSDVVDYEQFF | . | . | TRBJ2-1 | TRBV2
TGTGCCAGCAGTGCGGACAGGGGGAGCAATCAGCCCCAGCATTTT | CASSADRGSNQPQHF | TRBD1 | many | TRBJ1-5 | TRBV28
TGCAGTGCACGCCGGGACTCCTACGGAGCTTTCTTT | CSARRDSYGAFF | . | many | TRBJ1-1 | TRBV20-1
TGTGCCAGCATTTTAGCGGGGGCCAAGCAGTACTTC | CASILAGAKQYF | TRBD2 | . | TRBJ2-7 | TRBV2
TGTGCCAGCAGCGCCCCTCCCCGCTACTCTGGGGCCAACGTCCTGACTTTC | CASSAPPRYSGANVLTF | . | . | TRBJ2-6 | TRBV9
TGCAGTGCACCAAGCCCCAGCGGGAGTCCTAACGAGCAGTACTTC | CSAPSPSGSPNEQYF | TRBD2 | . | TRBJ2-7 | TRBV20-1
TGCAGCGCTAGCGGGGGCGCTGGGAATGGCTACACCTTC | CSASGGAGNGYTF | . | few | TRBJ1-2 | TRBV29-1
TGCAGTGCTAGTTCGCGCGGTGAAGCTTTCTTT | CSASSRGEAFF | . | many | TRBJ1-1 | TRBV20-1
TGTGCCAGTACCCGGGGGGGTTTGAACACTGAAGCTTTCTTT | CASTRGGLNTEAFF | . | many | TRBJ1-1 | TRBV19
TGTGCCAGTAGTATCCCGACAGGCCGATCACCCCTCCACTTT | CASSIPTGRSPLHF | . | once | TRBJ1-6 | TRBV19
TGTGCCAGCAGCCCGCCCAGGGGTGGCTACACCTTC | CASSPPRGGYTF | . | few | TRBJ1-2 | TRBV7-2
TGTGCCAGCAGCTACAGACTGAGCTCCTACAATGAGCAGTTCTTC | CASSYRLSSYNEQFF | . | few | TRBJ2-1 | TRBV6-5
TGTGCCAGCAAAGGGGGAGAAAAACTGTTTTTT | CASKGGEKLFF | . | few | TRBJ1-4 | TRBV12-3/TRBV12-4
TGTGCCAGCAGTCTACAGGGGAAGACGAACACTGAAGCTTTCTTT | CASSLQGKTNTEAFF | TRBD1 | few | TRBJ1-1 | TRBV6-5
TGCAGCGTCGCCTTTGGGACAGGGTCCTACAATGAGCAGTTCTTC | CSVAFGTGSYNEQFF | TRBD1 | few | TRBJ2-1 | TRBV29-1
TGTGCCAGCAGCCAAGTTTCAGGGGATCTTGGAAACACCATATATTTT | CASSQVSGDLGNTIYF | . | few | TRBJ1-3 | TRBV4-2
TGTGCCAGCAGCTTGTCACAGGAAAGTGAGCAGTTCTTC | CASSLSQESEQFF | . | few | TRBJ2-1 | TRBV7-3
TGTGCCACCAGCAGAGCCCCCTCCACTAGCGGGAGTTCCGAGCAGTTCTTC | CATSRAPSTSGSSEQFF | TRBD2 | . | TRBJ2-1 | TRBV15
TGTGCCAGCAGCCCGAGAGGGGGGCGGAGCACAGATACGCAGTATTTT | CASSPRGGRSTDTQYF | . | few | TRBJ2-3 | TRBV9
TGTGCCAGCAGACTAAGGGGATCCAACTATGGCTACACCTTC | CASRLRGSNYGYTF | . | . | TRBJ1-2 | TRBV6-1
TGTGCCTGGAGACGGACCACAGATACGCAGTATTTT | CAWRRTTDTQYF | . | . | TRBJ2-3 | TRBV30
TGCGCCAGCAGCCGAGGCGGGAGTAGTAATGAGCAGTTCTTC | CASSRGGSSNEQFF | TRBD2 | . | TRBJ2-1 | TRBV4-3
TGCGCCAGCAGACCTGAAGGGAGGATTTCTGGCTACACCTTC | CASRPEGRISGYTF | . | . | TRBJ1-2 | TRBV5-1
TGTGCCAGCAGCTTAGGAGAAGGCCGGTGGACAGATACGCAGTATTTT | CASSLGEGRWTDTQYF | . | many | TRBJ2-3 | TRBV11-2
TGTGCCAGCAGCCAAGCAGGTTCTGCTGGCTACACCTTC | CASSQAGSAGYTF | . | . | TRBJ1-2 | TRBV4-2
TGCAGCGTTGAACCCCCAGGGTCCTATGGCTACACCTTC | CSVEPPGSYGYTF | . | few | TRBJ1-2 | TRBV29-1
TGCAGCGTTGCGAGGGATGAAAAACTGTTTTTT | CSVARDEKLFF | . | many | TRBJ1-4 | TRBV29-1
TGTGCCAGCAGCCCGAACGGACGCAGTAACACCGGGGAGCTGTTTTTT | CASSPNGRSNTGELFF | . | once | TRBJ2-2 | TRBV7-9
TGTGCCAGCAGCGTAGGTGGGGGGCGTTTAAGCTATGGCTACACCTTC | CASSVGGGRLSYGYTF | . | many | TRBJ1-2 | TRBV9
TGTGCCAGCAGTGAAGCTCAGGTTAGCAATCAGCCCCAGCATTTT | CASSEAQVSNQPQHF | . | many | TRBJ1-5 | TRBV6-1
TGTGCCACCAAAGGGACAAGTAACACTGAAGCTTTCTTT | CATKGTSNTEAFF | . | few | TRBJ1-1 | TRBV24-1